This TCR beta chain was found in a study of blood T cell repertoires in COVID-19. Whole-study context: The samples span acute and convalescent COVID-19 from the United States, Italy and Spain. From T cells, B-cell-depleted T cells, or PBMCs came the material, which was cDNA or gDNA.

V gave up 2 bases and J gave up 10 bases, with 15 bases separating them. The CDR3 runs to 15 residues. Germline assignment: CDR1 MGHDK and CDR2 SYGVNS. In the original processing: Amplification of reference gene primers provided the estimated nucleated cell counts. Here immunoSEQ multiplex PCR was the method, and the copy in TCRdb shows in-frame clones only, minus some. That table is the source of V, J and clone size, and D and trimming were worked out from the DNA. Of approximately 220,000 clones listed, about 80% were seen once; the top ten hold roughly 3%. V usage is TRBV25-1 and J usage is TRBJ1-6; D unclear. This receptor was taken from a woman in her twenties or thirties who had recovered from COVID-19. The specimen sequenced was peripheral blood. The DNA for the CDR3 is TGTGCCAGCAGTGAAACCGTTACCTCGAGGTCACCCCTCCACTTT. It translates to CASSETVTSRSPLHF.